Each of the 29 T cell receptor beta chains below was sequenced from the same sample in a study of cytomegalovirus exposure and HLA in healthy donors. Produced via immunoSEQ multiplex PCR; TCRdb's table is partial and in-frame only. The repertoire holds tens of thousands of clones, with approximately 91% as singletons. Sample: PBMCs. The source is a man under 40 in good health and CMV-seronegative.

V is TRBV11-2 and J is TRBJ2-3; 9 nucleotides agree with TRBD2. The CDR3 spans 17 residues. V trimming: 5 bases; J trimming: 2 bases; junction bases outside the gene matches: 11. CDR1 and CDR2 from the germline V gene are SGHAT and FQNNGV. This CDR3 reads CASSNGASGIVTDTQYF. The DNA of the CDR3 is TGTGCCAGCAGCAACGGGGCTAGCGGGATCGTCACAGATACGCAGTATTTT.

The chain combines TRBV7-2 with TRBJ1-2, with TRBD1 matching over 10 bases. The CDR3 has 14 residues. The junction had 7 bases not matched to a gene; V was cut back by 7 bases and J by 5 bases. In germline, CDR1 is SGHTA, CDR2 FQGNSA. The CDR3 DNA reads as TGTGCCAGCACTGTCGGGGGACAGGGGTATGGCTACACCTTC. It specifies CASTVGGQGYGYTF. Full variable domain (remainder filled in from reference TRBV7-2 and TRBJ1-2): GAGVSQSPSNKVTEKGKDVELRCDPISGHTALYWYRQSLGQGLEFLIYFQGNSAPDKSGLPSDRFSAERTGGSVSTLTIQRTQQEDSAVYLCASTVGGQGYGYTFGSGTRLTVV.

The chain links TRBV5-6 to TRBJ1-5, with TRBD1 matching over 8 bases. The V segment lost 0 bases and the J segment 2 bases; nucleotides outside the gene matches: 10. Germline V lookup: CDR1 SGHDT, CDR2 YYEEEE. The CDR3 is 18 amino acids. The CDR3 DNA follows: TGTGCCAGCAGCTTGGGAGGACAGGGAATTCTAGGCAATCAGCCCCAGCATTTT. It translates to CASSLGGQGILGNQPQHF. Full variable domain (remainder filled in from reference TRBV5-6 and TRBJ1-5): DAGVTQSPTHLIKTRGQQVTLRCSPKSGHDTVSWYQQALGQGPQFIFQYYEEEERQRGNFPDRFSGHQFPNYSSELNVNALLLGDSALYLCASSLGGQGILGNQPQHFGDGTRLSIL.

This sequence joins TRBV5-5 and TRBJ2-7, with 7 bases that match TRBD1. CDR3 size: 16 residues. Germline CDR1 SGHKS, CDR2 YYEKEE (reference sequence). With V trimmed by 0 bases and J by 0 bases, 6 bases remained unmatched. The CDR3 is CASSLAGRGPSYEQYF. Here the CDR3 DNA reads TGTGCCAGCAGCTTGGCAGGTAGGGGGCCCTCCTACGAGCAGTACTTC.

V is TRBV10-3 and J is TRBJ2-2, with D possibly matching TRBD1 (6 bases). CDR1 ENHRY and CDR2 SYGVKD come from the germline V gene. Trimming cost V 0 bases and J 2 bases, with 7 bases left between them. This CDR3 has 15 amino acids. CDR3 sequence reads: CAISESGTNTGELFF. The CDR3 region has the DNA TGTGCCATCAGTGAGTCCGGGACAAACACCGGGGAGCTGTTTTTT.

This sequence joins TRBV5-1 and TRBJ1-1; tentatively, D is TRBD1 (5 bases). Germline V gives CDR1 SGHRS, CDR2 YFSETQ. This CDR3 spans 14 amino acids. Trimming stripped 0 bases from V and 4 bases from J, with 10 bases between. CDR3 nucleotide sequence: TGCGCCAGCAGCTTGGAGCAGGGATTCACTGAAGCTTTCTTT. Translation gives CASSLEQGFTEAFF.

The chain carries TRBV9 and TRBJ2-1; 13 bases line up with TRBD2. Germline CDR1 reads SGDLS; CDR2 reads YYNGEE. The CDR3 consists of 16 residues. Trimming at V came to 3 bases and at J to 6 bases, leaving 6 bases not matched to a gene. The CDR3 coding sequence is TGTGCCAGCAGCGGGGGACTAGCGGGGATAGGCAATGAGCAGTTCTTC. Translating it yields CASSGGLAGIGNEQFF.

This clone was found a few times. The chain couples TRBV6-1 to TRBJ1-6; the D is unclear. The germline V gene encodes CDR1 MNHNS and CDR2 SASEGT. V was cut by 3 bases and J by 13 bases, with 10 bases left in between. This CDR3 has 12 amino acids. This CDR3 reads CASSEGAGPLHF. CDR3 DNA: TGTGCCAGCAGTGAGGGAGCCGGCCCCCTCCACTTT.

The V and J genes are TRBV6-5 and TRBJ2-2; 8 bases are shared with TRBD1. Germline CDR1 MNHEY, CDR2 SVGAGI. Unmatched junction bases numbered 5, after V lost 4 bases and J lost 7 bases. CDR3 length equals 14 residues. CDR3 bases: TGTGCCAGCAGTTGGCAGGGGGCGTTCGGGGAGCTGTTTTTT. Protein: CASSWQGAFGELFF.

The rearrangement uses TRBV28 and TRBJ2-1, with TRBD2 identical over 8 bases. CDR3 length equals 12 residues. CDR1 is MDHEN, CDR2 SYDVKM, per germline. V trimming: 10 bases; J trimming: 3 bases; junction bases outside the gene matches: 2. In DNA form, the CDR3 reads TGTGCCACCGGGAGGGGCTACAATGAGCAGTTCTTC. It is translated as CATGRGYNEQFF.

Regarding this clone: The identical CDR3 is also encoded by other nucleotide sequences in the sample. The chain is built from TRBV5-1 and TRBJ2-3; TRBD2 agrees at 8 bases. Unmatched junction bases numbered 15, after V lost 4 bases and J lost 2 bases. Germline V CDR1 and CDR2: SGHRS, YFSETQ. The CDR3 extends over 18 amino acids. CDR3 in amino acids: CASSPGYGGGLITDTQYF. The DNA of the CDR3 is TGCGCCAGCAGCCCCGGGTACGGGGGGGGACTAATCACAGATACGCAGTATTTT.

The chain recombines TRBV25-1 with TRBJ1-2; the D gene is possibly TRBD1 (5 bases). Per the germline V gene, CDR1 is MGHDK and CDR2 is SYGVNS. With 7 bases removed from V and 2 bases from J, the gap between germline ends came to 8 bases. CDR3 length: 12 residues. For the CDR3, the DNA is TGTGCCAGCACGGAGGGGAACTATGGCTACACCTTC. This translates into CASTEGNYGYTF.

As regards this clone: A junction boundary mismatches the germline segment, possibly from a read error. The CDR3 DNA is TGCGCGGTGAGGGGGAAGTTAAGGACCGGGGAGCTGTTTTTT. This gives the protein CAVRGKLRTGELFF. The J gene is TRBJ2-2, the V gene TRBV2; D is perhaps TRBD1 (6 bases). Germline V CDR1 and CDR2: SNHLY, FYNNEI. The CDR3 has 14 amino acids.

This clone was observed a single time. This chain uses TRBV5-4 with TRBJ2-1, with D possibly being TRBD1 (7 bases). The CDR3 has 15 amino acids. Germline V gives CDR1 SGHNT, CDR2 YYREEE (reference sequence). The V end lost 1 base, the J end lost 3 bases, and 11 bases lay between the germline ends. This CDR3 is CASSLRQGGYNEQFF. The CDR3 bases are TGTGCCAGCAGCTTGCGGCAGGGGGGCTACAATGAGCAGTTCTTC. The entire variable domain, with the rest obtained from reference TRBV5-4 and TRBJ2-1, is as follows: ETGVTQSPTHLIKTRGQQVTLRCSSQSGHNTVSWYQQALGQGPQFIFQYYREEENGRGNFPPRFSGLQFPNYSSELNVNALELDDSALYLCASSLRQGGYNEQFFGPGTRLTVL.

This chain joins TRBV19 and TRBJ1-4; TRBD1 aligns across 7 bases. V dropped 6 bases and J dropped 8; count of bases not matched to a gene: 9. The germline V gene encodes CDR1 LNHDA and CDR2 SQIVND (reference sequence). CDR3 length equals 14 residues. Here the CDR3 DNA reads TGTGCCAGTAGCCCGACAGGGACGAGCGAAAAACTGTTTTTT. Protein: CASSPTGTSEKLFF.

The V call is TRBV6-6, the J call TRBJ2-5; 8 nucleotides agree with TRBD1. V trimming: 8 bases; J trimming: 2 bases; junction bases outside the gene matches: 7. This CDR3 is 14 amino acids long. Germline CDR1 reads MNHNY; CDR2 reads SVGAGI (reference sequence). The CDR3, as DNA: TGTGCCAGCTCCTTCAGGGGGCGGCAAGAGACCCAGTACTTC. It codes for CASSFRGRQETQYF.

The chain links TRBV30 to TRBJ1-2; the D is unclear. Per germline, CDR1 GTSNPN and CDR2 SVGIG (reference sequence). V was pared by 0 bases and J by 7 bases, with 6 bases between. CDR3 length: 11 residues. The CDR3 nucleotides read TGTGCCTGGAGTGTACAGAGTGGCTACACCTTC. Translated: CAWSVQSGYTF.

The chain employs TRBV6-6 and TRBJ2-4; D perhaps matches TRBD2 (5 bases). The V gene's germline CDR1 is MNHNY and CDR2 SVGAGI (reference sequence). This CDR3 has 15 amino acids. With 4 bases removed from V and 5 bases from J, the gap between germline ends came to 15 bases. CDR3 residues: CASSSSGYGENIQYF. The CDR3, as DNA: TGTGCCAGCAGTTCCTCCGGGTACGGGGAAAACATTCAGTACTTC.

The V call is TRBV11-3, the J call TRBJ2-3; TRBD1 agrees at 7 bases. Losses at the gene ends were 3 bases for V and 2 bases for J; bases not matched to a gene: 2. CDR3 size: 14 residues. In germline, CDR1 is SGHNT, CDR2 YENEEA. The CDR3 here is CASSLGQITDTQYF. In DNA, the CDR3 is TGTGCCAGCAGCTTGGGACAGATCACAGATACGCAGTATTTT.

J is TRBJ1-5 and V is TRBV19; TRBD1 matches 7 bases. J was trimmed by 5 bases and V by 3 bases; bases with no gene match: 10. Germline V gene sequence: CDR1 LNHDA, CDR2 SQIVND (reference sequence). The CDR3 is made up of 16 amino acids. DNA of the CDR3: TGTGCCAGTAGTATCGGACAGGTTCTCTTCTATCAGCCCCAGCATTTT. It encodes CASSIGQVLFYQPQHF.

In regard to this clone: At one boundary the junction diverges from the germline segment, which might be a read error. The chain carries TRBV25-1 and TRBJ2-2; tentatively, D is TRBD1 (6 bases). This CDR3 is built from 14 residues. Germline CDR1 and CDR2: MGHDK and SYGVNS. CDR3 nucleotide sequence: TGTGCCAGCACCCAAACAGGGAACGCCGGGGAGCTGTTTTTT. Its protein is CASTQTGNAGELFF.

This chain joins TRBV18 and TRBJ2-3; D might be TRBD2 (6 bases). The CDR3 spans 13 residues. The V end was cut by 3 bases, the J end by 11 bases, with 15 bases between. The V gene's germline CDR1 is KGHSH and CDR2 LQKENI. The CDR3 loop reads CASSPPGVVGQYF. The CDR3 DNA follows: TGTGCCAGCTCACCGCCGGGAGTGGTTGGGCAGTATTTT.

This chain uses TRBV27 with TRBJ2-3; 10 bases match TRBD2. CDR3 length equals 14 residues. Germline V lookup: CDR1 MNHEY, CDR2 SMNVEV (reference sequence). Trimming removed 6 bases from V and 4 bases from J; junction bases left unmatched: 4. CDR3 sequence (DNA): TGTGCCAGCAGCCTGGGGACTAGCGCAGATACGCAGTATTTT. It codes for CASSLGTSADTQYF.

This chain joins TRBV29-1 and TRBJ1-1; D call uncertain. The ends were cut back, 5 bases at V and 1 base at J, with 11 bases in the middle. CDR1 is SQVTM and CDR2 is ANQGSEA in the germline V gene. CDR3 length: 13 amino acids. The CDR3 loop is CSVKISRNTEAFF. CDR3 in DNA: TGCAGCGTTAAAATTTCGAGGAACACTGAAGCTTTCTTT.

The genes are TRBV6-5 and TRBJ1-2, with 9 bases fitting TRBD1. V shed 6 bases, J shed 2 bases, and the junction held 4 bases outside the gene matches. The germline V gene has CDR1 MNHEY and CDR2 SVGAGI. The length of the CDR3 is 14 residues. The CDR3 region is CASSRGQGNYGYTF. In DNA form, the CDR3 reads TGTGCCAGCAGCCGTGGACAGGGGAACTATGGCTACACCTTC.

The chain has TRBV7-3 and TRBJ2-3, with 8 bases matching TRBD1. Unmatched junction bases numbered 4, after V lost 2 bases and J lost 0 bases. Germline CDR1 reads SGHTA; CDR2 reads FQGTGA. The CDR3 has 16 amino acids. CDR3 amino acids: CASSLAGGGSTDTQYF. Written as DNA, the CDR3 is TGTGCCAGCAGCTTAGCAGGGGGCGGTAGCACAGATACGCAGTATTTT.

This sequence joins TRBV10-2 and TRBJ1-1; the D is unclear. Germline lookup yields CDR1 WSHSY and CDR2 SAAADI. The CDR3 runs 11 residues. Trimming cost V 5 bases and J 3 bases, with 4 bases left between them. In DNA, the CDR3 is TGCGCCAGCAGTCAGGACACTGAAGCTTTCTTT. This gives the protein CASSQDTEAFF.

This chain connects TRBV28 to TRBJ1-3; D is ambiguous. From germline, CDR1 is MDHEN and CDR2 SYDVKM. Trimming left V 2 bases short and J 0 bases short, with 11 bases between. CDR3 size: 16 residues. CDR3 loop: CASSLQVWSSGNTIYF. In DNA, the CDR3 is TGTGCCAGCAGTTTACAAGTTTGGAGCTCTGGAAACACCATATATTTT.

The chain couples TRBV5-1 to TRBJ2-3, with 9 bases aligning to TRBD2. The V and J ends lost 3 bases and 6 bases, in that order; junction bases with no gene match: 2. Germline CDR1 SGHRS, CDR2 YFSETQ. The CDR3 has 13 residues. DNA of the CDR3: TGCGCCAGCAGCTCCGGGACTAGCGATACGCAGTATTTT. Translated: CASSSGTSDTQYF. The variable domain in full, completed from reference TRBV5-1 and TRBJ2-3, reads KAGVTQTPRYLIKTRGQQVTLSCSPISGHRSVSWYQQTPGQGLQFLFEYFSETQRNKGNFPGRFSGRQFSNSRSEMNVSTLELGDSALYLCASSSGTSDTQYFGPGTRLTVL.